One and the same sample provided the 16 T cell receptor beta chains below, sequenced in a study of tumor-infiltrating lymphocytes in oesophageal squamous cell carcinoma. TCRdb passed the PCR reads through MiXCR, listing each CDR3 protein once. This sample has nearly 11,000 distinct CDR3 sequences, with roughly 50% found just once. The material sequenced was esophageal tumor tissue. All receptors derive from a female donor with esophageal squamous cell carcinoma.

The J gene is TRBJ2-3, the V gene TRBV11-2; 10 nucleotides align to TRBD2. The end of the DNA fits TRBJ2-1 better, so the J call may be wrong. The length of the CDR3 is 18 residues. Germline loops: CDR1 SGHAT, CDR2 FQNNGV. The CDR3 sequence is CASSSFGLAVFSYNEQFF. The CDR3 bases are TGTGCCAGCAGCTCCTTCGGACTAGCGGTCTTCTCCTACAATGAGCAGTTCTTC.

This clonotype is medium-sized (0.01 to 0.1%) within its sample. This sequence may be a read error, since a much larger clone differs from it by one base. The rearrangement links TRBV11-2 to TRBJ2-1, with D tentatively TRBD1 or TRBD2 (5 bases each). The J call may be in error: the DNA end matches TRBJ2-7 better. CDR3 length equals 15 residues. Germline loops: CDR1 SGHAT, CDR2 FQNNGV. The CDR3 region is CASSLSRGDYNEQYF. CDR3 nucleotides: TGTGCCAGCAGCTTAAGCCGGGGCGACTACAATGAGCAGTACTTC.

This CDR3 is CASSPPGGRLETQYF. The CDR3 DNA is TGTGCCAGCAGTCCGCCCGGGGGGCGCTTGGAGACCCAGTACTTC. The rearrangement joins TRBV6-2 or TRBV6-3 to TRBJ2-5, with D tentatively TRBD2 (7 bases). The CDR3 has 15 residues. Looked up from germline, CDR1 is MNHEY and CDR2 is SVGEGT. Trimming removed 5 bases from V and 5 bases from J, with 18 bases in between.

In this sample, this clonotype turned up many times. The chain recombines TRBV6-6 with TRBJ1-2, with D hard to call. The CDR3 loop spans 13 amino acids. Germline V lookup: CDR1 MNHNY, CDR2 SVGAGI (reference sequence). Trimming left V 2 bases short and J 4 bases short, with 8 bases between. The CDR3 bases are TGTGCCAGCAGTTACGACCCAGCCTATGGCTACACCTTC. Translated: CASSYDPAYGYTF.

V gene TRBV27 combines with J gene TRBJ2-5; 7 bases are shared with TRBD1. The CDR3 totals 15 residues. The V gene end was trimmed by 6 bases and the J gene end by 11 bases; junction bases not matched to a gene: 18. Germline V gives CDR1 MNHEY, CDR2 SMNVEV (reference sequence). The CDR3 sequence: CASRNRGLLVNEQYF. CDR3 sequence (DNA): TGTGCCAGCAGAAACAGGGGTTTGCTAGTCAATGAGCAGTACTTC.

Remarks on this clonotype: Mismatch with germline at one junction end may stem from a read error. The V call is TRBV7-2, the J call TRBJ2-1, with D unclear. This CDR3 region has 14 residues. Germline CDR1 reads SGHTA; CDR2 reads FQGNSA. The CDR3 loop reads CASSLERLNSPLHF. CDR3 bases: TGTGCCAGCAGCTTAGAACGGTTGAATTCACCCCTCCACTTC.

The chain uses TRBV28 and TRBJ2-7, with 13 bases fitting TRBD2. V dropped 8 bases and J dropped 7; count of bases not matched to a gene: 8. CDR3 length: 14 amino acids. CDR1 is MDHEN and CDR2 is SYDVKM in the germline V gene. This chain's CDR3 is CASVTSGRVNEQYF. The CDR3 coding sequence is TGTGCCAGCGTTACTAGCGGGAGGGTCAATGAGCAGTACTTC.

The gene calls are TRBV7-2 and TRBJ2-2; 9 bases agree with TRBD2. CDR1 is SGHTA and CDR2 is FQGNSA in the germline V gene. V was pared by 6 bases and J by 5 bases, with 4 bases of the junction left unmatched. This CDR3 is built from 14 residues. As DNA, the CDR3 is TGTGCCAGCAGTGGAGCGGGAGGAACCGGGGAGCTGTTTTTT. It is translated as CASSGAGGTGELFF.

This chain uses TRBV12-3 or TRBV12-4 with TRBJ2-3; D may correspond to TRBD1 or TRBD2 (7 bases each). The CDR3 totals 14 residues. V lost 7 bases and J lost 4, with 15 bases in between. CDR3: CASTPGGGADTQYF. The CDR3 coding sequence is TGTGCCAGCACTCCAGGGGGGGGGGCAGATACGCAGTATTTT.

This clonotype came up once. The J gene is TRBJ2-3, the V gene TRBV24-1, with unresolved D. CDR3 length: 12 residues. Looked up from germline, CDR1 is KGHDR and CDR2 is SFDVKD. Between the trimmed V and J ends, which lost 9 bases and 4 bases, there was a span of 10 bases. The chain's CDR3 is CATGTQADTQYF. CDR3 sequence (DNA): TGTGCCACCGGTACGCAGGCAGATACGCAGTATTTT.

The J gene is TRBJ2-1, the V gene TRBV27, with D possibly being TRBD1 or TRBD2 (6 bases each). Trimming left V 4 bases short and J 1 base short, with 20 bases between. The CDR3 runs 18 residues. Germline V gene data show CDR1 as MNHEY and CDR2 as SMNVEV (reference sequence). This CDR3 is CASSSGTYAGISYNEQFF. In DNA form, the CDR3 reads TGTGCCAGCAGTTCCGGGACATATGCGGGAATTTCCTACAATGAGCAGTTCTTC.

The chain has TRBV6-6 and TRBJ2-2; the D gene could be TRBD1 or TRBD2 (5 bases each). In germline, CDR1 is MNHNY, CDR2 SVGAGI (reference sequence). V shed 7 bases and J shed 7 bases, with 19 bases lying between them. The CDR3 spans 15 residues. The CDR3 DNA reads as TGTGCCAGCAACCCGGGACGGAGGATCGGCGGGGAGCTGTTTTTT. Protein: CASNPGRRIGGELFF.

On this clonotype itself: A read error is likely, as this CDR3 ends without the conserved phenylalanine or tryptophan. The DNA is left out, because the CDR3 cannot be placed on it with certainty; the CDR3 is given as TCRdb lists it. The chain combines TRBV6-8 with TRBJ2-5; the table assigns TRBD1, which was not confirmed against the DNA. From its first to its last residue, the CDR3 has 16 amino acids. From germline, CDR1 is MNHGY and CDR2 SAAAGT. CDR3 sequence: CASSVRDRGGGYTFGS.

The V gene is TRBV4-1, the J gene TRBJ2-5, with 12 bases matching TRBD2. The CDR3 runs 16 residues. Germline V gives CDR1 MGHRA, CDR2 YSYEKL. Trimming removed 0 bases from V and 5 bases from J; junction bases left unmatched: 4. CDR3 region: CASSQEGLAGRETQYF. CDR3 coding DNA: TGCGCCAGCAGCCAAGAAGGACTAGCGGGAAGGGAGACCCAGTACTTC.

The chain's CDR3 is CASSDIDRVTAGANVLTF. In DNA, the CDR3 is TGTGCCAGCAGCGATATAGACAGAGTTACAGCTGGGGCCAACGTCCTGACTTTC. V gene TRBV12-3 or TRBV12-4 combines with J gene TRBJ2-6, with a tentative D call TRBD1 (5 bases). V shed 6 bases and J shed 2 bases, with 20 bases lying between them. The CDR3 sequence is 18 residues long.

At least ten counts were recorded for this clonotype. The rearrangement uses TRBV6-1 and TRBJ1-4; D gene uncertain. The CDR3 is 11 amino acids. V lost 6 bases to trimming and J lost 7 bases, with 6 bases between them. Germline assignment: CDR1 MNHNS and CDR2 SASEGT. The CDR3: CASRTTEKLFF. As DNA, the CDR3 is TGTGCCAGCAGGACAACTGAAAAACTGTTTTTT.